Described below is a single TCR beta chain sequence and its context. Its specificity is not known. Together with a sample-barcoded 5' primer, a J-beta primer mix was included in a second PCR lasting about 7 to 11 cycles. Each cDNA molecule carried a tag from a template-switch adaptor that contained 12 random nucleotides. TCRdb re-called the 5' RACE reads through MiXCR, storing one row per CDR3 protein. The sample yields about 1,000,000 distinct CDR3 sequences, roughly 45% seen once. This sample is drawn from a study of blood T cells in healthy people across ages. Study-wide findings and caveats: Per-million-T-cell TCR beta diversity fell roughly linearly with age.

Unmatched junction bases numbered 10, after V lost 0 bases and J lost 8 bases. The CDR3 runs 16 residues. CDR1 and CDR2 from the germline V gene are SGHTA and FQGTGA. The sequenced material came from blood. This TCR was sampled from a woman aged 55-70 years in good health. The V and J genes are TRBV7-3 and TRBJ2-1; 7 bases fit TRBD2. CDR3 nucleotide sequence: TGTGCCAGCAGCTTAACGCGCGGGGCGGGAGTTTATGAGCAGTTCTTC. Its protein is CASSLTRGAGVYEQFF.